These T cell receptor beta chains were read from a single sample in a study of blood T cell repertoires in COVID-19. Some clones are missing from TCRdb's copy, which holds only in-frame ones; the method was immunoSEQ multiplex PCR. Among more than 65,000 clones listed, 90% to 95% were seen once. Source material: peripheral blood. The receptors come from a human donor in a cohort sampled during active COVID-19. The CDR3 runs from the conserved cysteine through the conserved F or W. Each record gives: clone size, J gene, D gene, V gene, CDR3 protein, CDR3 DNA. D genes are given only for firm matches. Where a row states a size, it is once, few, many or the class of an expanded clone; other rows omit it.

NA,TRBJ2-6,NA,TRBV29-1,CRPHREITGANVLTF,TGCAGGCCCCACAGGGAAATCACTGGGGCCAACGTCCTGACTTTC
NA,TRBJ1-2,TRBD1,TRBV24-1,CATSDPDRGLGGYTF,TGTGCCACCAGTGACCCGGACAGGGGGCTAGGTGGCTACACCTTC
NA,TRBJ1-1,TRBD1,TRBV11-2,CASSLTGIGNTEAFF,TGTGCCAGCAGCTTGACAGGGATTGGCAACACTGAAGCTTTCTTT
NA,TRBJ1-6,NA,TRBV13,CASSSSPAPIHPLHF,TGTGCCAGCAGCTCCTCCCCAGCGCCTATTCACCCCCTCCACTTT
NA,TRBJ2-7,TRBD1,TRBV15,CATSTGTGGPYEQYF,TGTGCCACCAGCACTGGGACAGGGGGCCCCTACGAGCAGTACTTC
NA,TRBJ1-3,TRBD1,TRBV2,CASSPSHWDYAGTGTTIYF,TGTGCCAGCAGCCCATCACATTGGGATTACGCCGGGACAGGAACCACCATATATTTT
NA,TRBJ1-1,NA,TRBV7-9,CASSSVPEAFF,TGTGCCAGCAGCTCGGTCCCGGAAGCTTTCTTT
NA,TRBJ1-1,NA,TRBV21-1,CASIKKAGGLNTEAFF,TGTGCCAGCATAAAAAAGGCAGGGGGCTTGAACACTGAAGCTTTCTTT
NA,TRBJ2-2,TRBD2,TRBV10-1,CASRRAGGRGTGELFF,TGCGCCAGCAGGCGAGCGGGGGGGCGAGGGACCGGGGAGCTGTTTTTT
NA,TRBJ1-2,NA,TRBV2,CASTRGANGYTF,TGTGCCAGCACTCGGGGGGCAAATGGCTACACCTTC
NA,TRBJ1-5,NA,TRBV5-6,CASSQGDNQPQHF,TGTGCCAGCAGCCAGGGTGACAATCAGCCCCAGCATTTT
NA,TRBJ1-2,NA,TRBV7-9,CASSSGVGYTF,TGTGCCAGCAGTTCAGGGGTCGGCTACACCTTC
NA,TRBJ1-1,TRBD1,TRBV29-1,CSVVQGSMNTEAFF,TGCAGCGTTGTACAGGGGAGCATGAACACTGAAGCTTTCTTT
NA,TRBJ1-2,NA,TRBV6-5,CASMGGKGYGYTF,TGTGCCAGCATGGGAGGGAAGGGCTATGGCTACACCTTC
NA,TRBJ1-2,TRBD1,TRBV19,CASSATGGGYGYTF,TGTGCCAGTAGCGCCACAGGGGGCGGCTATGGCTACACCTTC
NA,TRBJ2-7,TRBD2,TRBV5-1,CASSPKGAGASYEQYF,TGCGCCAGCAGCCCTAAGGGAGCGGGGGCCTCCTACGAGCAGTACTTC
few,TRBJ2-7,NA,TRBV2,CASNGDEQYF,TGTGCCAGCAACGGGGACGAGCAGTACTTC
NA,TRBJ2-7,NA,TRBV19,CASSIGQGSSYEQYF,TGTGCCAGTAGTATCGGGCAGGGAAGCTCCTACGAGCAGTACTTC
NA,TRBJ1-1,TRBD1,TRBV2,CASSPMGDSEAFF,TGTGCCAGCAGTCCGATGGGGGACAGCGAGGCTTTCTTT
NA,TRBJ2-7,TRBD2,TRBV4-1,CASSQTPRGDYEQYF,TGCGCCAGCAGCCAGACCCCGCGGGGGGACTACGAGCAGTACTTC
NA,TRBJ1-2,TRBD1,TRBV5-4,CASSLSQGASGYTF,TGTGCCAGCAGCTTGTCCCAGGGGGCTTCTGGCTACACCTTC
NA,TRBJ2-7,NA,TRBV9,CASSVGNEAGRTYEQYF,TGTGCCAGCAGCGTAGGCAATGAGGCGGGGCGCACCTACGAGCAGTACTTC
once,TRBJ2-6,NA,TRBV5-8,CASSFPSLGANVLTF,TGTGCCAGCAGCTTCCCCAGTCTCGGGGCCAACGTCCTGACTTTC
NA,TRBJ1-5,NA,TRBV2,CASGGGTGSNQPQHF,TGTGCCAGCGGGGGGGGGACCGGTAGCAATCAGCCCCAGCATTTT
NA,TRBJ1-2,NA,TRBV4-1,CASSQEGTLGRGTGYTF,TGCGCCAGCAGCCAAGAAGGAACCCTAGGGAGGGGAACTGGCTACACCTTC
once,TRBJ1-5,NA,TRBV9,CASTLRGGGLSQPQHF,TGTGCCAGTACTCTCAGGGGCGGCGGATTGAGTCAGCCCCAGCATTTT
NA,TRBJ2-7,NA,TRBV6-6,CASSPGAGVYEQYF,TGTGCCAGCAGCCCTGGGGCTGGCGTATACGAGCAGTACTTC
NA,TRBJ1-2,TRBD1,TRBV9,CASYQGGQGYTF,TGTGCCAGCTACCAGGGGGGTCAGGGCTACACCTTC
NA,TRBJ2-7,TRBD1,TRBV11-2,CASSPEQGVSSYEQYF,TGTGCCAGCAGCCCTGAACAGGGGGTGAGCTCCTACGAGCAGTACTTC
few,TRBJ2-7,NA,TRBV30,CAWSVPGVEQYF,TGTGCCTGGAGTGTACCGGGAGTCGAGCAGTACTTC
NA,TRBJ1-2,NA,TRBV11-2,CASSLNQGSQGLDYGYTF,TGTGCCAGCAGCTTAAATCAAGGTAGTCAGGGACTCGACTATGGCTACACCTTC
NA,TRBJ1-1,NA,TRBV28,CASSSLRTGSYTEAFF,TGTGCCAGCAGTTCCCTCCGGACGGGGTCGTACACTGAAGCTTTCTTT
NA,TRBJ2-7,NA,TRBV5-6,CASSPTGFSYEQYF,TGTGCCAGCAGCCCCACAGGGTTCTCCTACGAGCAGTACTTC
NA,TRBJ1-1,NA,TRBV5-6,CASSLTGPQEAFF,TGTGCCAGCAGCTTGACAGGGCCCCAAGAAGCTTTCTTT
once,TRBJ1-1,NA,TRBV6-2/TRBV6-3,CASSYSIKDSPNTEAFF,TGTGCCAGCAGTTACTCGATTAAGGACAGCCCGAACACTGAAGCTTTCTTT
NA,TRBJ2-5,NA,TRBV6-5,CASSQTRETQYF,TGTGCCAGCAGTCAGACAAGGGAGACCCAGTACTTC
NA,TRBJ2-7,TRBD1,TRBV5-5,CASSPYRGPTYEQYF,TGTGCCAGCAGCCCCTACAGGGGCCCCACCTACGAGCAGTACTTC
NA,TRBJ1-1,TRBD1,TRBV11-2,CASSHSGQGLITEAFF,TGTGCCAGCAGCCATTCTGGACAGGGGCTGATCACTGAAGCTTTCTTT
NA,TRBJ2-7,NA,TRBV5-1,CASSSRTDRSYEQYF,TGCGCCAGCAGCTCCCGGACAGACAGATCCTACGAGCAGTACTTC
NA,TRBJ2-7,NA,TRBV27,CASSLNRVNEQYF,TGTGCCAGCAGTTTAAACAGGGTCAACGAGCAGTACTTC
NA,TRBJ2-7,TRBD2,TRBV5-1,CASSFLVASGEEQYF,TGCGCCAGCAGCTTCCTGGTGGCTAGCGGGGAAGAGCAGTACTTC
NA,TRBJ1-4,TRBD1,TRBV5-8,CASSPRDRGQATNEKLFF,TGTGCCAGCAGCCCCCGGGACAGGGGGCAGGCAACTAATGAAAAACTGTTTTTT